This T cell receptor beta chain was captured by sequencing in a study of cytomegalovirus exposure and HLA in healthy donors. The study's findings and limits: In a later analysis, specific HLA alleles were associated with under 20,000 TCR beta sequences at a 0.05 false discovery rate. Most TCR sequences were seen very rarely across donors, but some public TCRs occurred in many.

Concerning this clone: Antigen specificity is unknown.

PCR employed 60 Vbeta and 13 Jbeta primers. Measured with immunoSEQ multiplex PCR; TCRdb has only the in-frame clones, and not every one. This table holds 160,000 or so clones, around 79% found once. These donors counted as nominally healthy when sampled, but unrecorded immune exposures were likely. From germline, CDR1 is SGHTA and CDR2 FQGTGA. The germline V and J ends were trimmed by 1 base and 6 bases, with 7 bases remaining between them. The CDR3 extends over 13 amino acids. This TCR derives from a middle-aged man in good health and CMV-seropositive. V gene TRBV7-3 combines with J gene TRBJ2-1; D unclear. The sequenced material came from PBMCs. The CDR3 sequence is CASSLSARNEQFF. CDR3 bases: TGTGCCAGCAGCTTAAGCGCACGCAATGAGCAGTTCTTC.